A single sample gave rise to the 3 T cell receptor beta chains below, sequenced in a study of cytomegalovirus exposure and HLA in healthy donors. The PCR had 60 Vbeta and 13 Jbeta primers. Data came from immunoSEQ multiplex PCR; TCRdb stores just in-frame clones and leaves some out. Here the sample spans roughly 100,000 clones, 81% being singletons. The source material was PBMCs. Receptors originate from a man in his forties in good health and CMV-seropositive.

The rearrangement joins TRBV6-5 to TRBJ1-1, with a tentative D call TRBD1 (5 bases). Deletions cut 2 bases from V and 8 bases from J, with 9 bases between. Germline assignment: CDR1 MNHEY and CDR2 SVGAGI. There are 12 residues in the CDR3. CDR3 nucleotides: TGTGCCAGCAGTTACGGGACTAGCGAAGCTTTCTTT. It codes for CASSYGTSEAFF.

The chain combines TRBV20-1 with TRBJ2-1; D is unclear. Germline V gives CDR1 DFQATT, CDR2 SNEGSKA (reference sequence). This CDR3 comprises 11 residues. Between the trimmed V and J ends, which lost 4 bases and 14 bases, there was a span of 15 bases. This chain's CDR3 is CSAKDSGPEFF. The DNA for the CDR3 is TGCAGTGCTAAAGATTCAGGTCCAGAGTTCTTC.

This chain links TRBV30 with TRBJ1-5, with no clear D. The germline CDR1 and CDR2 sequences are GTSNPN and SVGIG (reference sequence). Trimming left V 0 bases short and J 0 bases short, with 6 bases between. CDR3 length: 14 amino acids. The CDR3 nucleotides read TGTGCCTGGAGTGTCGAGAGTAGCAATCAGCCCCAGCATTTT. This translates into CAWSVESSNQPQHF.